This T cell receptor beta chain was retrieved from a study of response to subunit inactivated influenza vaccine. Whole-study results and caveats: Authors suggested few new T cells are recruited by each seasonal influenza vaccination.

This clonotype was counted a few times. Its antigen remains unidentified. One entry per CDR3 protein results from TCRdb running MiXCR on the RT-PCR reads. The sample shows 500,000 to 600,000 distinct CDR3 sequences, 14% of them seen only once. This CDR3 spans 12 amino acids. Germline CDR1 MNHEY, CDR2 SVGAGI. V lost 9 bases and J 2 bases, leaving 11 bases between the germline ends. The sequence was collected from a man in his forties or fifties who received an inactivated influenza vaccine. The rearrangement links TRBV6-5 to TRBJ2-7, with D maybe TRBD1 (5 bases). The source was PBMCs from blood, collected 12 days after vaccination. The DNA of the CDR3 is TGTGCCAGTTCTCAGGGTACCTACGAGCAGTACTTC. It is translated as CASSQGTYEQYF.